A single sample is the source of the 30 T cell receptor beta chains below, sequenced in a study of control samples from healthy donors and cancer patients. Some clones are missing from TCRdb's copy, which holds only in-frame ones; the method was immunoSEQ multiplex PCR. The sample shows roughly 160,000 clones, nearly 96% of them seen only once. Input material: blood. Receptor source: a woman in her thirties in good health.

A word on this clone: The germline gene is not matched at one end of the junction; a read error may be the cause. The CDR3 coding sequence is TGCGCCAGCAGCCCAAGGTTGGCAGGGGGCTCCCACGAGCAGTACTTC. Its translation is CASSPRLAGGSHEQYF. This chain uses TRBV5-1 with TRBJ2-7; 8 nucleotides match TRBD1. CDR1 and CDR2 (germline): SGHRS, YFSETQ. The CDR3 length is 16 residues.

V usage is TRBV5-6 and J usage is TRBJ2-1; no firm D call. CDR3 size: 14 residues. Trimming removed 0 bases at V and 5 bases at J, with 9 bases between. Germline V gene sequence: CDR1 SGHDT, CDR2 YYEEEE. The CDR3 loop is CASSLGLPNNEQFF. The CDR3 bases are TGTGCCAGCAGCTTGGGGCTACCGAACAATGAGCAGTTCTTC.

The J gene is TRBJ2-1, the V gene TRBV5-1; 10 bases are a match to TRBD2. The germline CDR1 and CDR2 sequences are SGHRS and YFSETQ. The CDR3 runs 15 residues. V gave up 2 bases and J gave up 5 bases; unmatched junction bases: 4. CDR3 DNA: TGCGCCAGCAGCTTATCTAGCGGGAGTCACAATGAGCAGTTCTTC. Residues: CASSLSSGSHNEQFF.

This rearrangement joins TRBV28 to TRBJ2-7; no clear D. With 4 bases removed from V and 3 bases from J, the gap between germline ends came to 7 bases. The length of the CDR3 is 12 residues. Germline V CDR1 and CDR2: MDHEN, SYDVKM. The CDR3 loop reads CASSSYRYEQYF. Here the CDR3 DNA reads TGTGCCAGCAGTTCCTACCGCTACGAGCAGTACTTC.

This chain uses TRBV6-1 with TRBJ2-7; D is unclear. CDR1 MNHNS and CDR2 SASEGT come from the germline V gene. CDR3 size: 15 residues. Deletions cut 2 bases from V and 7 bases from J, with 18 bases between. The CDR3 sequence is CASSELRSPPEEQYF. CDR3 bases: TGTGCCAGCAGTGAACTCAGGAGTCCCCCGGAGGAGCAGTACTTC.

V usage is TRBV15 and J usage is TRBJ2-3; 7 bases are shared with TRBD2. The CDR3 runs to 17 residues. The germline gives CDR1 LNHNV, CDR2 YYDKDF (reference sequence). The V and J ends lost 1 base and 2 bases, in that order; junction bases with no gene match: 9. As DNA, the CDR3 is TGTGCCACCAGCAGAGGAACTAGCGCGAGGGTCACAGATACGCAGTATTTT. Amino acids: CATSRGTSARVTDTQYF.

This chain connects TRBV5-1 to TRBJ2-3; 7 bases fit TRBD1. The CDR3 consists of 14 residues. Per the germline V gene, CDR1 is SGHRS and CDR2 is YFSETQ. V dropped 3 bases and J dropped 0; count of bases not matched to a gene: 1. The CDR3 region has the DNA TGCGCCAGCAGCTGGGACAGTAGCACAGATACGCAGTATTTT. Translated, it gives CASSWDSSTDTQYF.

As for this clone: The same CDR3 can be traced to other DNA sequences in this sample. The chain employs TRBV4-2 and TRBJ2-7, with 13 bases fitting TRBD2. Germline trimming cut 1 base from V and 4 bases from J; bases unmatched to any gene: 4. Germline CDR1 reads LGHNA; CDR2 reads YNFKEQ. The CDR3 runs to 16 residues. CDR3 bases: TGTGCCAGCAGCCAAGCAGTGGGACTAGCGGGATACGAGCAGTACTTC. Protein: CASSQAVGLAGYEQYF.

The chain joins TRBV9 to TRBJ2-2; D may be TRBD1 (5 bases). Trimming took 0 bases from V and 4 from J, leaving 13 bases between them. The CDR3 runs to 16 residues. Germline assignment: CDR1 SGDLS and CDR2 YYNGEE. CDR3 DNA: TGTGCCAGCAGCGTAGGGGTGGGGCCAGGCACCGGGGAGCTGTTTTTT. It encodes CASSVGVGPGTGELFF.

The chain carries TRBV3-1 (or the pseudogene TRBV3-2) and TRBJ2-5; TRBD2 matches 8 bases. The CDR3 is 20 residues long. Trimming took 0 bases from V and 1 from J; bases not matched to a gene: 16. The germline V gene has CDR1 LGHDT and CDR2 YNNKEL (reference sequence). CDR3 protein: CASSQDGPGGAGGVQETQYF. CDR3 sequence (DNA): TGTGCCAGCAGCCAAGATGGGCCCGGGGGGGCGGGAGGCGTCCAAGAGACCCAGTACTTC.

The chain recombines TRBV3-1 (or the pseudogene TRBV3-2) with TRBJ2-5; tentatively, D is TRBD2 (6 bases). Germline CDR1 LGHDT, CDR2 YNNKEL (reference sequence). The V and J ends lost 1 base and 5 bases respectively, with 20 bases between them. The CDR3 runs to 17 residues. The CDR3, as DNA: TGTGCCAGCAGCCAAGTTGGAGGGGTCCCCTATCGGGAGACCCAGTACTTC. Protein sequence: CASSQVGGVPYRETQYF.

The CDR3: CASSFRSLSEQFF. Written as DNA, the CDR3 is TGTGCCAGCAGTTTCAGGTCGTTATCGGAGCAGTTCTTC. The V and J genes are TRBV6-5 and TRBJ2-1; no definite D call. Per germline, CDR1 MNHEY and CDR2 SVGAGI. Trimming took 4 bases from V and 10 from J, leaving 14 bases between them. This CDR3 contains 13 residues.

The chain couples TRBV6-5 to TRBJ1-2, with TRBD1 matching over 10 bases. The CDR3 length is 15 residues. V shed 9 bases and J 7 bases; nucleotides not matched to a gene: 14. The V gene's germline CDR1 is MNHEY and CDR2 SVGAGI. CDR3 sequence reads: CASHRDRGEEFGYTF. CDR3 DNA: TGTGCCAGTCACCGGGACAGGGGTGAGGAATTTGGCTACACCTTC.

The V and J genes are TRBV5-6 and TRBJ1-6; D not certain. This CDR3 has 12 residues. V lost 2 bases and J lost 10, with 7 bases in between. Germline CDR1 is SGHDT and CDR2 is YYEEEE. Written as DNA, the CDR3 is TGTGCCAGCAGCTTTATCAGCTCACCCCTCCACTTT. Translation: CASSFISSPLHF. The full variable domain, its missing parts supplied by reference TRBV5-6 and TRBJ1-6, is DAGVTQSPTHLIKTRGQQVTLRCSPKSGHDTVSWYQQALGQGPQFIFQYYEEEERQRGNFPDRFSGHQFPNYSSELNVNALLLGDSALYLCASSFISSPLHFGNGTRLTVT.

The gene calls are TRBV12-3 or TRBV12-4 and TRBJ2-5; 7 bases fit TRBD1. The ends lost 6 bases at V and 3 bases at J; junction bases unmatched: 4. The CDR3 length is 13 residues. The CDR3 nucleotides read TGTGCCAGCAGCTGGACAGGTGAAGAGACCCAGTACTTC. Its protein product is CASSWTGEETQYF.

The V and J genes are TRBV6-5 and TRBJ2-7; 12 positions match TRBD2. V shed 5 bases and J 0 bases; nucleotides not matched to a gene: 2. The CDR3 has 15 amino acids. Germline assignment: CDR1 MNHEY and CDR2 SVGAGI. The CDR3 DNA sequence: TGTGCCAGCAGTACTAGCGGGGGGAGCTCCTACGAGCAGTACTTC. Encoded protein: CASSTSGGSSYEQYF.

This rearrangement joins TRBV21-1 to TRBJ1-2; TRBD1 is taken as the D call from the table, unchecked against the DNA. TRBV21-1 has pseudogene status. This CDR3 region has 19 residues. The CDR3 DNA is TGTGCCAGCAGCAAAGCCCCGGGACAGTCTTACCTACCTAACTATGGCTACACCTTC. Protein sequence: CASSKAPGQSYLPNYGYTF.

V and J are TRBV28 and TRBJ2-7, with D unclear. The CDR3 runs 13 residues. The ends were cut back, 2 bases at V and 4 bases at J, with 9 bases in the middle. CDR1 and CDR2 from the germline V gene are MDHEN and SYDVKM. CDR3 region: CASSLGLEYEQYF. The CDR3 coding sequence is TGTGCCAGCAGTTTAGGCTTGGAGTACGAGCAGTACTTC.

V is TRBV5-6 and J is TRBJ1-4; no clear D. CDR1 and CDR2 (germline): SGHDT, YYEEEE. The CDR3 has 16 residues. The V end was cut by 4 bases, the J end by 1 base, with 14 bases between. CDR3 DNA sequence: TGTGCCAGCAGCCGGCGGGGAGGCCTAACTAATGAAAAACTGTTTTTT. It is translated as CASSRRGGLTNEKLFF. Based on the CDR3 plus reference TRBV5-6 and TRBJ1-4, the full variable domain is DAGVTQSPTHLIKTRGQQVTLRCSPKSGHDTVSWYQQALGQGPQFIFQYYEEEERQRGNFPDRFSGHQFPNYSSELNVNALLLGDSALYLCASSRRGGLTNEKLFFGSGTQLSVL.

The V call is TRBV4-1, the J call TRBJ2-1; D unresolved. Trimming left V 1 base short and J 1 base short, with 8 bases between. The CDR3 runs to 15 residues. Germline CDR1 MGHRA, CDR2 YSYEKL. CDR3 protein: CASSQVTQSYNEQFF. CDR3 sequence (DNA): TGCGCCAGCAGCCAAGTCACACAATCCTACAATGAGCAGTTCTTC.

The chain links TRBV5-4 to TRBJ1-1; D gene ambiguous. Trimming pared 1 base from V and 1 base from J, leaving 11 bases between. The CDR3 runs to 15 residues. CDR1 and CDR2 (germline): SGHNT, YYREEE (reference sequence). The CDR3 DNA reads TGTGCCAGCAGCTTGAAGGGCAAGGGGAACACTGAAGCTTTCTTT. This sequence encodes CASSLKGKGNTEAFF. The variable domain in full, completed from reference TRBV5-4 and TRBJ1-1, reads ETGVTQSPTHLIKTRGQQVTLRCSSQSGHNTVSWYQQALGQGPQFIFQYYREEENGRGNFPPRFSGLQFPNYSSELNVNALELDDSALYLCASSLKGKGNTEAFFGQGTRLTVV.

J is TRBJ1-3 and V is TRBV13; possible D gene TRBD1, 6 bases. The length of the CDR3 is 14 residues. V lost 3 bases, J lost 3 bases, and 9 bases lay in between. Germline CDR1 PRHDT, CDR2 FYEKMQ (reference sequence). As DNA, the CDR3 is TGTGCCAGCAGCTTTCAACAGGGTGGAAACACCATATATTTT. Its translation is CASSFQQGGNTIYF.

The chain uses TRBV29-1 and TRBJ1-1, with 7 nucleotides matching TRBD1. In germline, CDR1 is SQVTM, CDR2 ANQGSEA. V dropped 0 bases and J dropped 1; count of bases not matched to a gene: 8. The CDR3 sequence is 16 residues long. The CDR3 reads CSVEDWPDRPNTEAFF. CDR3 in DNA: TGCAGCGTTGAAGATTGGCCGGACAGGCCGAACACTGAAGCTTTCTTT.

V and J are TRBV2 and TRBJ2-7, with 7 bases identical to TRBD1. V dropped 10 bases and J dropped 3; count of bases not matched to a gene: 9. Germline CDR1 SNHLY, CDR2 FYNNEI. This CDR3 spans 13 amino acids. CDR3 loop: CATNRDRDYEQYF. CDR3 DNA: TGTGCCACCAACCGGGACAGAGACTACGAGCAGTACTTC.

Here the CDR3 DNA reads TGCGCCAGCAGCGTGGGACAGGGGGAGTACGAGCAGTACTTC. Its protein product is CASSVGQGEYEQYF. J is TRBJ2-7 and V is TRBV5-1, with 11 bases identical to TRBD1. CDR3 size: 14 residues. The junction had 4 bases not matched to a gene; V was cut back by 4 bases and J by 4 bases. Germline V gene data show CDR1 as SGHRS and CDR2 as YFSETQ.

CDR3 amino acids: CASSFRTAETQYF. In DNA, the CDR3 is TGTGCCAGCAGTTTCCGGACCGCGGAGACCCAGTACTTC. V usage is TRBV12-3 or TRBV12-4 and J usage is TRBJ2-5; D gene uncertain. The length of the CDR3 is 13 residues. V gave up 3 bases and J gave up 5 bases, with 10 bases separating them.

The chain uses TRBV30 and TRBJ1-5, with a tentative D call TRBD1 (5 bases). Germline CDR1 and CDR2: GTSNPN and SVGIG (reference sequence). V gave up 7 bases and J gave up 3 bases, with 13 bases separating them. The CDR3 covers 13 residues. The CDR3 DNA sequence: TGTGCCTCCTCGGGGGGGATCAATCAGCCCCAGCATTTT. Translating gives CASSGGINQPQHF.

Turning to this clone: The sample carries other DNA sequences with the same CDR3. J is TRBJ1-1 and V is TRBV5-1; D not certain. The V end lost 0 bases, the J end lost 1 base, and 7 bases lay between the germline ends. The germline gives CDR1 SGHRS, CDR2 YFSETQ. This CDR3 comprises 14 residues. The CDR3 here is CASSLAGQNTEAFF. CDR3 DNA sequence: TGCGCCAGCAGCTTGGCCGGGCAGAACACTGAAGCTTTCTTT. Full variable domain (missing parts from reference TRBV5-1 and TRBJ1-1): KAGVTQTPRYLIKTRGQQVTLSCSPISGHRSVSWYQQTPGQGLQFLFEYFSETQRNKGNFPGRFSGRQFSNSRSEMNVSTLELGDSALYLCASSLAGQNTEAFFGQGTRLTVV.

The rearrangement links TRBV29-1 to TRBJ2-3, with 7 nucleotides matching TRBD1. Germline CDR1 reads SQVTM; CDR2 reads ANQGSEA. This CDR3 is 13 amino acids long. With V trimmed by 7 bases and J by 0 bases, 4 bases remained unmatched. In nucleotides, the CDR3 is TGCAGCGCCGAGACAGGGAGCACAGATACGCAGTATTTT. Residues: CSAETGSTDTQYF.

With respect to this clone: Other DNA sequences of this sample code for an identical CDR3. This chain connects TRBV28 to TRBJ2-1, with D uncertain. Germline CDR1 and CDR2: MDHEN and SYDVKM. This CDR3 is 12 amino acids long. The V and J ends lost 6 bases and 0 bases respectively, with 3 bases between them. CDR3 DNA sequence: TGTGCCAGCAGGAGCTCCTACAATGAGCAGTTCTTC. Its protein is CASRSSYNEQFF.